The clone carrying this TCR beta chain appeared many times. Antigen unknown. The entry originates in a study of blood T cells in healthy people across ages. Study-wide points: Aged donors had fewer naive CD4+ cells and lower diversity than long-lived donors.

Every donor contributed roughly 10 milliliters of peripheral blood by blood draw. Isolated PBMCs totaled at least 6.5 million in each sample. The germline gives CDR1 SQVTM, CDR2 ANQGSEA. V lost 5 bases, J lost 0 bases, and 7 bases lay in between. CDR3 length: 12 residues. Together with a sample-barcoded 5' primer, a J-beta primer mix was included in a second PCR lasting about 6 to 12 cycles. Each cDNA molecule received a tag from a template-switch adaptor that had 12 random nucleotides. TCRdb redid the calling of the 5' RACE reads with MiXCR, one entry per CDR3 protein. The data contain approximately 810,000 distinct CDR3 sequences, 29% of them seen just once; the ten biggest clones take up approximately 15%.

The genes are TRBV29-1 and TRBJ1-1; D ambiguous. The sequencing sample was made of blood. This receptor was identified in a woman older than 75 in good health. CDR3 in amino acids: CSVNRVNTEAFF. The CDR3 nucleotides are TGCAGCGTTAATCGGGTGAACACTGAAGCTTTCTTT.